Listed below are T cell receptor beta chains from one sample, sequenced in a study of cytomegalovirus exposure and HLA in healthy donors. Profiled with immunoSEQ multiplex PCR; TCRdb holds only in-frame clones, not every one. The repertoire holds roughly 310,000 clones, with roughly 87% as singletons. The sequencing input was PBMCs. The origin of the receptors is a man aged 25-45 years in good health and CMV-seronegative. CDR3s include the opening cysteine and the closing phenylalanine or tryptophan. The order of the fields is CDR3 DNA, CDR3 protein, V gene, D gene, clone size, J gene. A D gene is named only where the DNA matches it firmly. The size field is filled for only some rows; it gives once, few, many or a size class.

CDR3nt: TGTGCCAGCAGCCCCCGTCAGGGTATGAACACTGAAGCTTTCTTT
CDR3aa: CASSPRQGMNTEAFF
v_gene: TRBV7-6
d_gene: .
abundance: .
j_gene: TRBJ1-1

CDR3nt: TGTGCCATCAGTGGGGACAGGAGCTACGAGCAGTACTTC
CDR3aa: CAISGDRSYEQYF
v_gene: TRBV10-3
d_gene: TRBD1
abundance: .
j_gene: TRBJ2-7

CDR3nt: TGTGCCAGCAGCAAGAGGACTAGCGGGGGGGCCGGAGAGACCCAGTACTTC
CDR3aa: CASSKRTSGGAGETQYF
v_gene: TRBV5-6
d_gene: TRBD2
abundance: .
j_gene: TRBJ2-5

CDR3nt: TGTGCCAGCAGTTTATGGGCGGGGGAAGAGACCCAGTACTTC
CDR3aa: CASSLWAGEETQYF
v_gene: TRBV27
d_gene: TRBD2
abundance: .
j_gene: TRBJ2-5

CDR3nt: TGTGCCAGGGGACAGCTGAACACCGGGGAGCTGTTTTTT
CDR3aa: CARGQLNTGELFF
v_gene: TRBV2
d_gene: TRBD1
abundance: .
j_gene: TRBJ2-2

CDR3nt: TGTGCCAGCAGTGAGACAGGGTTGAGGGGCTACACCTTC
CDR3aa: CASSETGLRGYTF
v_gene: TRBV6-1
d_gene: TRBD1
abundance: few
j_gene: TRBJ1-2

CDR3nt: TGCGCCAGCAGCCAAGATCTTGAGGGACAGGGTCTGTGGGAGCAGTTCTTC
CDR3aa: CASSQDLEGQGLWEQFF
v_gene: TRBV4-1
d_gene: TRBD1
abundance: .
j_gene: TRBJ2-1

CDR3nt: TGTGCCAGCAGCACCAGACAGGGGGCGAACACCGGGGAGCTGTTTTTT
CDR3aa: CASSTRQGANTGELFF
v_gene: TRBV11-3
d_gene: TRBD1
abundance: .
j_gene: TRBJ2-2

CDR3nt: TGTGCCAGCAGCATGACTCACGACGGGGCCCAGTACTTC
CDR3aa: CASSMTHDGAQYF
v_gene: TRBV2
d_gene: .
abundance: .
j_gene: TRBJ2-5

CDR3nt: TGTGCCAGCTCTGTGGGAGGGTTAAATCAGCCCCAGCATTTT
CDR3aa: CASSVGGLNQPQHF
v_gene: TRBV19
d_gene: .
abundance: .
j_gene: TRBJ1-5

CDR3nt: TGTGCCAGCAGCCACGGGGATGAGCAGTTCTTC
CDR3aa: CASSHGDEQFF
v_gene: TRBV5-6
d_gene: .
abundance: .
j_gene: TRBJ2-1

CDR3nt: TGTGCCAGCAGCCCCCTCTTTGGCGGTTCTGGAAACACCATATATTTT
CDR3aa: CASSPLFGGSGNTIYF
v_gene: TRBV27
d_gene: .
abundance: .
j_gene: TRBJ1-3

CDR3nt: TGTGCCAGCAGTTTATCTTGGGGCATCGACGAAAAACTGTTTTTT
CDR3aa: CASSLSWGIDEKLFF
v_gene: TRBV27
d_gene: .
abundance: .
j_gene: TRBJ1-4

CDR3nt: TGTGCCAGCACCGGTAAATATGAAGCTTTCTTT
CDR3aa: CASTGKYEAFF
v_gene: TRBV6-5
d_gene: .
abundance: .
j_gene: TRBJ1-1

CDR3nt: TGTGCCAGCTCACCCTACGGGTCCTCTGGAAACACCATATATTTT
CDR3aa: CASSPYGSSGNTIYF
v_gene: TRBV18
d_gene: .
abundance: .
j_gene: TRBJ1-3

CDR3nt: TGTGCCAGTAGTCAGGGGGCGCACGGTAACTATGGCTACACCTTC
CDR3aa: CASSQGAHGNYGYTF
v_gene: TRBV19
d_gene: TRBD1
abundance: few
j_gene: TRBJ1-2

CDR3nt: TGTGCCAGCAGCGGTCACCCCTTTGGGGGCTTTTGCTACAATGAGCAGTTCTTC
CDR3aa: CASSGHPFGGFCYNEQFF
v_gene: TRBV7-4
d_gene: .
abundance: .
j_gene: TRBJ2-1

CDR3nt: TGTGCCAGCAGCCCGGGACAGGGCTACGAGCAGTACTTC
CDR3aa: CASSPGQGYEQYF
v_gene: TRBV7-6
d_gene: TRBD1
abundance: .
j_gene: TRBJ2-7